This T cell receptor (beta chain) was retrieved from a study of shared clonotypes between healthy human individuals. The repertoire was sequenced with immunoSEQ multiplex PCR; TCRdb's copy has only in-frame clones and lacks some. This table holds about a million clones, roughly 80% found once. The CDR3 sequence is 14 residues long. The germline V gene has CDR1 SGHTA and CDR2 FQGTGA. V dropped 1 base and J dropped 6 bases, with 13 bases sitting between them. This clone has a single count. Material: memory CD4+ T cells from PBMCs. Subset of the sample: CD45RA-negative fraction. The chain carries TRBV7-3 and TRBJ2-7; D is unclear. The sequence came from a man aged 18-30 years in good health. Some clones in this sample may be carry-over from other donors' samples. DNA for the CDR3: TGTGCCAGCAGCTTAAGGGGTCCAAGGTCCGAGCAGTACTTC. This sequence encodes CASSLRGPRSEQYF.